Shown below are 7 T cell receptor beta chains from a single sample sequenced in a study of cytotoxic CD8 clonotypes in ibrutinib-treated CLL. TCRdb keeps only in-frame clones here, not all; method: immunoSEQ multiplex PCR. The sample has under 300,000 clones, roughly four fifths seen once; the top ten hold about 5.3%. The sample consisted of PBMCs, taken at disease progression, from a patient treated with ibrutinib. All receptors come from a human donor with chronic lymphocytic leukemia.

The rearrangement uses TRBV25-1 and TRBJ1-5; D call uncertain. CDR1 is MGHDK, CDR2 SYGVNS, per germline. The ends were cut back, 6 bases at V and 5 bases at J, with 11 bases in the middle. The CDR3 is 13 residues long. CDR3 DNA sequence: TGTGCCAGCAGGGGAGGGCGGGATCAGCCCCAGCATTTT. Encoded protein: CASRGGRDQPQHF.

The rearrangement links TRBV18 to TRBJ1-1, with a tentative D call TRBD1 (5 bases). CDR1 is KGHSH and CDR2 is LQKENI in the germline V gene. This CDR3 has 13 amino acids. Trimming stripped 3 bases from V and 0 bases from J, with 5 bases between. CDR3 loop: CASSPGLNTEAFF. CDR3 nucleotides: TGTGCCAGCTCACCGGGGCTGAACACTGAAGCTTTCTTT.

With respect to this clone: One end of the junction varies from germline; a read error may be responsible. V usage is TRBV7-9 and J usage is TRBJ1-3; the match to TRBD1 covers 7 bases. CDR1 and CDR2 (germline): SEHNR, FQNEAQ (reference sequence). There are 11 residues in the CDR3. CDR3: CASSLGGTVVF. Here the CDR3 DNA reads TGTGCCAGCAGCTTAGGTGGGACAGTGGTTTTT. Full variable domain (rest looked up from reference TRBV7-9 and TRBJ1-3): DTGVSQNPRHKITKRGQNVTFRCDPISEHNRLYWYRQTLGQGPEFLTYFQNEAQLEKSRLLSDRFSAERPKGSFSTLEIQRTEQGDSAMYLCASSLGGTVVFGEGSWLTVV.

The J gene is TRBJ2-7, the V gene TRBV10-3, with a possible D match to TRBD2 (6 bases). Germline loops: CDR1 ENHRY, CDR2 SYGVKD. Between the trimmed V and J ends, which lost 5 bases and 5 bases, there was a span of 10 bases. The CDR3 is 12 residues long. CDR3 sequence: CAISWDSNEQYF. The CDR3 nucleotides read TGTGCCATCAGTTGGGACTCAAACGAGCAGTACTTC.

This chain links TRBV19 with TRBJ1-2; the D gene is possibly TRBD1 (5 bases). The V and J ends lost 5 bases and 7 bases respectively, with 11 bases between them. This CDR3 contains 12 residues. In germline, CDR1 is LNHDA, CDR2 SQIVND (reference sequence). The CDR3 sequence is CASSQGTSGYTF. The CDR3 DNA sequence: TGTGCCAGTAGTCAGGGCACGTCTGGCTACACCTTC.

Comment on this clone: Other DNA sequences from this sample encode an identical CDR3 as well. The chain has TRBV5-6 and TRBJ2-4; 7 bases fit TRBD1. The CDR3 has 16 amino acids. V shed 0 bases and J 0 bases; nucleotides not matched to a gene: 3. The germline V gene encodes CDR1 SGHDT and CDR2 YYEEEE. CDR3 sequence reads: CASSLGQGLAKNIQYF. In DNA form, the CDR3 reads TGTGCCAGCAGCTTGGGACAGGGATTAGCCAAAAACATTCAGTACTTC.

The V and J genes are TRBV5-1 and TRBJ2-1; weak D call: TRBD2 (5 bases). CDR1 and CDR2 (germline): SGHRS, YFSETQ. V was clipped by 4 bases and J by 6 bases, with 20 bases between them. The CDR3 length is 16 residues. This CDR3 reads CASSPVLREAGNEQFF. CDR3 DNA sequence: TGCGCCAGCAGCCCAGTCCTGAGAGAGGCGGGCAATGAGCAGTTCTTC.